The 11 T cell receptor beta chains presented below share a single source sample, sequenced in a study of cytomegalovirus exposure and HLA in healthy donors. PCR primers comprised 60 Vbeta and 13 Jbeta primers. Sequencing used immunoSEQ multiplex PCR; TCRdb keeps in-frame clones, though not all of them. The sample contains 110,000 to 150,000 clones, 78% of which appear only once. The sequencing input was PBMCs. The receptors here all came from a female donor in good health and CMV-seronegative.

The chain is built from TRBV28 and TRBJ1-1; unclear D gene. CDR1 is MDHEN and CDR2 is SYDVKM in the germline V gene. The CDR3 has 15 residues. V was shortened by 4 bases and J by 1 base, with 13 bases between the two germline ends. CDR3 residues: CASSSRVVGNTEAFF. CDR3 in DNA: TGTGCCAGCAGTTCCCGGGTCGTGGGGAACACTGAAGCTTTCTTT.

Regarding this clone: This sample also contains other DNA sequences that code for the same CDR3. The chain has TRBV27 and TRBJ2-1; tentatively, D is TRBD2 (5 bases). CDR3 length: 14 residues. V was cut by 5 bases and J by 0 bases, with 8 bases left in between. The germline gives CDR1 MNHEY, CDR2 SMNVEV (reference sequence). The CDR3 DNA reads as TGTGCCAGCAGTAGGGCGGGCTCCTACAATGAGCAGTTCTTC. This codes for CASSRAGSYNEQFF.

J is TRBJ2-4 and V is TRBV30; 9 bases agree with TRBD1. This CDR3 spans 16 amino acids. J was trimmed by 9 bases and V by 0 bases; bases with no gene match: 12. Germline V CDR1 and CDR2: GTSNPN, SVGIG (reference sequence). The CDR3 DNA follows: TGTGCCTGGAGTGTCGCCACAGGGGGCGAAGGAGGCATTCAGTACTTC. Translated: CAWSVATGGEGGIQYF.

This sequence joins TRBV7-9 and TRBJ1-3; D is unresolved. Between the trimmed V and J ends, which lost 5 bases and 2 bases, there was a span of 4 bases. Germline CDR1 and CDR2: SEHNR and FQNEAQ (reference sequence). The CDR3 has 12 residues. CDR3 amino acids: CASSQAGNTIYF. The CDR3 coding sequence is TGTGCCAGCAGCCAGGCTGGAAACACCATATATTTT.

This clone was seen only once. The rearrangement joins TRBV15 to TRBJ2-7; 7 bases are a match to TRBD2. Germline CDR1 LNHNV, CDR2 YYDKDF (reference sequence). The CDR3 contains 16 residues. J was trimmed by 3 bases and V by 1 base; bases with no gene match: 9. The CDR3, as DNA: TGTGCCACCAGCAGAGCGGTAGGGACTACATACTACGAGCAGTACTTC. As protein: CATSRAVGTTYYEQYF.

The chain joins TRBV5-6 to TRBJ1-3; a weak D match, TRBD1 (5 bases). Deletions cut 9 bases from V and 1 base from J, with 20 bases between. The CDR3 runs to 16 residues. Germline V lookup: CDR1 SGHDT, CDR2 YYEEEE. The CDR3 region has the DNA TGTGCCACACAAAGAAGGGGTCGGATATCTGGAAACACCATATATTTT. Translation gives CATQRRGRISGNTIYF.

The chain employs TRBV28 and TRBJ1-5, with 8 bases identical to TRBD1. J was trimmed by 0 bases and V by 2 bases; bases with no gene match: 12. CDR1 is MDHEN, CDR2 SYDVKM, per germline. The CDR3 covers 19 residues. CDR3 loop: CASSLRLNRGVYSNQPQHF. As DNA, the CDR3 is TGTGCCAGCAGTTTACGCTTAAACAGGGGGGTGTATAGCAATCAGCCCCAGCATTTT.

Comments on this clone: At one of its ends the junction is not consistent with the germline gene, which may arise from a read error. The chain has TRBV6-5 and TRBJ1-2; no firm D call. This CDR3 has 11 residues. Per the germline V gene, CDR1 is MNHEY and CDR2 is SVGAGI. The CDR3 DNA follows: TGTGCCAGCGGAGGGCCCAATGGCTACCCCTTC. As protein: CASGGPNGYPF.

In DNA form, the CDR3 reads TGTGCCAGCAGTGAACTAGCGGGGGTGACCGGGGAGCTGTTTTTT. This sequence encodes CASSELAGVTGELFF. The chain links TRBV27 to TRBJ2-2; 11 bases agree with TRBD2. Germline trimming cut 5 bases from V and 5 bases from J; bases unmatched to any gene: 4. CDR1 MNHEY and CDR2 SMNVEV come from the germline V gene (reference sequence). The CDR3 runs 15 residues.

This clone was counted only a few times. The rearrangement joins TRBV28 to TRBJ1-6; TRBD1 matches at 9 bases. The trim removed 1 base at V and 0 bases at J, leaving 13 bases unmatched. The CDR3 consists of 21 residues. Germline V gives CDR1 MDHEN, CDR2 SYDVKM. The CDR3 nucleotides are TGTGCCAGCAGTTTATCGTGGCGGTGGACAGGGGTAAGCTCCTATAATTCACCCCTCCACTTT. It is translated as CASSLSWRWTGVSSYNSPLHF.

The rearrangement uses TRBV6-5 and TRBJ2-5; tentatively, D is TRBD2 (7 bases). Germline assignment: CDR1 MNHEY and CDR2 SVGAGI. V dropped 8 bases and J dropped 4 bases, with 20 bases sitting between them. CDR3 size: 15 residues. The CDR3 loop is CASFRGRGGGETQYF. CDR3 bases: TGTGCCAGCTTTAGGGGGAGGGGGGGAGGAGAGACCCAGTACTTC.